This T cell receptor beta chain was retrieved from a study of cytomegalovirus exposure and HLA in healthy donors. CDR1 is LNHDA and CDR2 is SQIVND in the germline V gene (reference sequence). V was clipped by 5 bases and J by 5 bases; unmatched bases: 11. CDR3 length: 17 amino acids. PCR amplification relied on 60 Vbeta primers (plus 13 Jbeta primers). The data were produced by immunoSEQ multiplex PCR, yet TCRdb's version contains in-frame clones alone and is incomplete. Of roughly 150,000 clones in the sample, around three quarters were seen once. The clonotype was recovered from a man in his forties or fifties in good health and CMV-seronegative. Sequenced sample: PBMCs. The rearrangement links TRBV19 to TRBJ2-5; 13 nucleotides agree with TRBD2. The CDR3 loop is CASSPGLAGTFVETQYF. CDR3 DNA sequence: TGTGCCAGTAGTCCGGGACTAGCGGGAACGTTCGTGGAGACCCAGTACTTC.